Below are 28 T cell receptor beta chains sequenced from a single sample in a study of control samples from healthy donors and cancer patients. Clones were sequenced by immunoSEQ multiplex PCR, and TCRdb holds only the in-frame ones, with some missing. The sample lists around 180,000 clones; 88% were seen once. Source material: blood. Receptor source: a woman in her 30s in good health.

The V and J genes are TRBV11-2 and TRBJ2-7; 14 bases are a match to TRBD2. The CDR3 has 17 residues. CDR1 and CDR2 from the germline V gene are SGHAT and FQNNGV. V lost 5 bases to trimming and J lost 2 bases; unmatched junction nucleotides: 8. The CDR3 DNA sequence: TGTGCCAGCAGCGCTGGGACTAGCGGGAGCGGCGCCTACGAGCAGTACTTC. This gives the protein CASSAGTSGSGAYEQYF.

This chain links TRBV6-5 with TRBJ1-1, with 9 bases fitting TRBD1. The V and J ends lost 7 bases and 4 bases, in that order; junction bases with no gene match: 10. The CDR3 spans 15 residues. Germline-derived CDR1 and CDR2 are MNHEY and SVGAGI. The CDR3 DNA follows: TGTGCCAGCATCGACCCGGACAGGGGAGGCACTGAAGCTTTCTTT. It is translated as CASIDPDRGGTEAFF.

This clone has just one count. The rearrangement links TRBV10-3 to TRBJ1-2, with 9 bases lining up with TRBD1. V dropped 11 bases and J dropped 8; count of bases not matched to a gene: 12. The CDR3 has 13 residues. Germline V gives CDR1 ENHRY, CDR2 SYGVKD. CDR3 amino acids: CAARGDRAGGYTF. DNA of the CDR3: TGTGCCGCCCGCGGGGACAGGGCGGGGGGCTACACCTTC.

The genes are TRBV11-2 and TRBJ2-5; TRBD1 might be the D (5 bases). Germline CDR1 and CDR2: SGHAT and FQNNGV. This CDR3 contains 13 residues. Deletions cut 1 base from V and 5 bases from J, with 8 bases between. In nucleotides, the CDR3 is TGTGCCAGCAGCTTAGGGGGCGCGGAGACCCAGTACTTC. Translated, it gives CASSLGGAETQYF.

The chain recombines TRBV5-1 with TRBJ2-5; 10 bases line up with TRBD2. V shed 4 bases and J 4 bases; nucleotides not matched to a gene: 4. The CDR3 has 14 amino acids. Germline-derived CDR1 and CDR2 are SGHRS and YFSETQ. CDR3 in amino acids: CASSRSGGLETQYF. CDR3 DNA sequence: TGCGCCAGCAGCCGTAGCGGGGGGCTAGAGACCCAGTACTTC.

The chain links TRBV7-8 to TRBJ2-1, with 11 bases that match TRBD2. The V gene end was trimmed by 8 bases and the J gene end by 9 bases; junction bases not matched to a gene: 9. The CDR3 has 14 amino acids. Germline-derived CDR1 and CDR2 are SGHVS and FQNEAQ. This CDR3 is CASSYSGGAAEQFF. The CDR3 DNA is TGTGCCAGCTCCTATAGCGGGGGGGCGGCTGAGCAGTTCTTC.

The chain employs TRBV19 and TRBJ1-2, with 8 positions matching TRBD1. This CDR3 region has 16 residues. With 5 bases clipped from V and 0 bases from J, the junction kept 8 bases outside the gene matches. Per germline, CDR1 LNHDA and CDR2 SQIVND (reference sequence). For the CDR3, the DNA is TGTGCCAGTAGTGCCATCGGGACAGGCGCTAACTATGGCTACACCTTC. This sequence encodes CASSAIGTGANYGYTF.

In nucleotides, the CDR3 is TGTGCCAGCGGCGGGGACGCCGACTATTACCCCGATGGCTACACCTTC. It translates to CASGGDADYYPDGYTF. The rearrangement links TRBV5-6 to TRBJ1-2; D possibly corresponds to TRBD1 (5 bases). CDR3 size: 16 residues. The germline gives CDR1 SGHDT, CDR2 YYEEEE. V gave up 7 bases and J gave up 6 bases, with 25 bases separating them.

Only a few counts were recorded for this clone. V gene TRBV24-1 combines with J gene TRBJ1-2; 7 nucleotides align to TRBD1. The V gene end was trimmed by 5 bases and the J gene end by 7 bases; junction bases not matched to a gene: 12. This CDR3 is 15 amino acids long. Germline CDR1 reads KGHDR; CDR2 reads SFDVKD. The CDR3 nucleotides are TGTGCCACCAGTGGGGTCGACAGGGATGGTTTTGGCTACACCTTC. Its translation is CATSGVDRDGFGYTF.

The DNA for the CDR3 is TGTGCCAGCAGCCCAGGGTGGAACAAGCACATTCAGTACTTC. This encodes CASSPGWNKHIQYF. The chain combines TRBV7-2 with TRBJ2-4, with D possibly being TRBD1 (5 bases). Trimming took 5 bases from V and 8 from J, leaving 16 bases between them. CDR1 and CDR2 (germline): SGHTA, FQGNSA. This CDR3 contains 14 residues.

This chain uses TRBV3-1 (or the pseudogene TRBV3-2) with TRBJ2-7; 10 nucleotides align to TRBD1. The CDR3 is made up of 13 amino acids. Germline CDR1 LGHDT, CDR2 YNNKEL (reference sequence). J lost 7 bases, V lost 3 bases, and 3 bases had no gene match. The CDR3 loop is CASSQDRGIEQYF. Here the CDR3 DNA reads TGTGCCAGCAGCCAGGACAGGGGGATTGAGCAGTACTTC.

This chain links TRBV5-1 with TRBJ1-2; no clear D. Germline V gene lookup returns CDR1 SGHRS and CDR2 YFSETQ. The CDR3 totals 14 residues. The V and J ends lost 0 bases and 3 bases respectively, with 9 bases between them. CDR3 loop: CASSLGGPDYGYTF. In DNA, the CDR3 is TGCGCCAGCAGCTTGGGCGGTCCGGACTATGGCTACACCTTC.

The V and J genes are TRBV21-1 and TRBJ1-1; TRBD1 is the table's D call and was not checked against the DNA. TRBV21-1 has pseudogene status. The CDR3 has 16 amino acids. This chain's CDR3 is CASRTNRDRMGWRAFF. As DNA, the CDR3 is TGTGCCAGCAGGACTAATCGGGACAGGATGGGGTGGAGAGCTTTCTTT.

The chain has TRBV5-1 and TRBJ2-1; 9 bases map to TRBD1. V lost 3 bases to trimming and J lost 8 bases; unmatched junction nucleotides: 6. Germline values: CDR1 SGHRS, CDR2 YFSETQ. This CDR3 has 14 residues. Written as DNA, the CDR3 is TGCGCCAGCAGCTCCGGACAGGGGATGGATGAGCAGTTCTTC. This translates into CASSSGQGMDEQFF.

V gene TRBV5-1 combines with J gene TRBJ1-1; 7 bases fit TRBD1. V trimming: 4 bases; J trimming: 3 bases; junction bases outside the gene matches: 3. CDR1 and CDR2 (germline): SGHRS, YFSETQ. The CDR3 covers 13 residues. CDR3 in amino acids: CASSNRGHTEAFF. The CDR3 DNA sequence: TGCGCCAGCAGCAACAGGGGTCACACTGAAGCTTTCTTT.

CDR3 region: CASSRTIGSNQPQHF. As DNA, the CDR3 is TGCGCCAGCAGCCGAACTATTGGGTCCAATCAGCCCCAGCATTTT. This chain joins TRBV4-1 and TRBJ1-5, with D hard to call. The CDR3 has 15 amino acids. Germline CDR1 reads MGHRA; CDR2 reads YSYEKL. The ends were cut back, 4 bases at V and 3 bases at J, with 13 bases in the middle.

The rearrangement links TRBV7-9 to TRBJ1-1, with 7 positions matching TRBD1. The germline V gene encodes CDR1 SEHNR and CDR2 FQNEAQ (reference sequence). J gave up 1 base and V 11 bases, and 7 bases lay outside the gene matches. The CDR3 has 13 amino acids. CDR3 protein: CAGNRGANTEAFF. The CDR3 DNA reads as TGTGCCGGCAACAGGGGCGCGAACACTGAAGCTTTCTTT.

This clone was observed a single time. The chain is built from TRBV5-8 and TRBJ2-7, with 8 bases matching TRBD1. Unmatched junction bases numbered 3, after V lost 0 bases and J lost 1 base. This CDR3 region has 15 residues. The V gene's germline CDR1 is SGHTS and CDR2 YDEGEE. CDR3 region: CASSLVQGASYEQYF. The CDR3, as DNA: TGTGCCAGCAGCTTGGTTCAGGGGGCATCCTACGAGCAGTACTTC.

The chain carries TRBV2 and TRBJ2-5, with 7 bases aligning to TRBD2. Germline assignment: CDR1 SNHLY and CDR2 FYNNEI. The CDR3 length is 16 residues. V lost 10 bases, J lost 0 bases, and 14 bases stayed unmatched. The DNA of the CDR3 is TGTGCCAACTCCTTCGGGGCTAGCGGTTACCAAGAGACCCAGTACTTC. It specifies CANSFGASGYQETQYF.

The genes are TRBV24-1 and TRBJ2-2; weak D call: TRBD1 (5 bases). This CDR3 spans 14 amino acids. Trimming stripped 4 bases from V and 5 bases from J, with 10 bases between. Germline values: CDR1 KGHDR, CDR2 SFDVKD. This CDR3 is CATSDGQGTGELFF. Here the CDR3 DNA reads TGTGCCACCAGTGACGGACAAGGGACCGGGGAGCTGTTTTTT.

The rearrangement uses TRBV19 and TRBJ2-2; D call uncertain. This CDR3 has 15 amino acids. With 1 base removed from V and 7 bases from J, the gap between germline ends came to 13 bases. Germline CDR1 LNHDA, CDR2 SQIVND (reference sequence). The CDR3 loop is CASSIARRLGGELFF. The DNA of the CDR3 is TGTGCCAGTAGTATAGCCCGACGGCTGGGCGGGGAGCTGTTTTTT.

The chain couples TRBV4-1 to TRBJ1-2; tentative D call: TRBD1 (5 bases). Germline CDR1 MGHRA, CDR2 YSYEKL. CDR3 size: 15 residues. V was clipped by 3 bases and J by 4 bases, with 15 bases between them. The CDR3 DNA follows: TGCGCCAGCAGCCAGGATGGTAGACAGTTCTATGGCTACACCTTC. Translating gives CASSQDGRQFYGYTF.

This rearrangement joins TRBV29-1 to TRBJ2-6; D may match TRBD1 or TRBD2 (6 bases each). The CDR3 has 14 residues. The V gene's germline CDR1 is SQVTM and CDR2 ANQGSEA. V was clipped by 6 bases and J by 2 bases, with 11 bases between them. CDR3 DNA: TGCAGCGTGGAGGGGGGAACTGGGGCCAACGTCCTGACTTTC. It is translated as CSVEGGTGANVLTF.

This rearrangement joins TRBV7-9 to TRBJ1-1; D call uncertain. CDR3 length equals 13 residues. The germline gives CDR1 SEHNR, CDR2 FQNEAQ (reference sequence). Trimming removed 2 bases at V and 4 bases at J, with 8 bases between. The CDR3 sequence is CASSLNSATEAFF. The CDR3 DNA follows: TGTGCCAGCAGCTTAAATTCGGCCACTGAAGCTTTCTTT.

The V call is TRBV6-4, the J call TRBJ2-2; 10 nucleotides agree with TRBD1. The trim removed 2 bases at V and 3 bases at J, leaving 18 bases unmatched. The CDR3 extends over 21 amino acids. Germline-derived CDR1 and CDR2 are MRHNA and SNTAGT. The CDR3 spells CASSDPKDSTGGSMDTGELFF. As DNA, the CDR3 is TGTGCCAGCAGTGACCCGAAAGATTCGACAGGGGGCTCAATGGACACCGGGGAGCTGTTTTTT.

This chain joins TRBV12-3 or TRBV12-4 and TRBJ1-1, with no clear D. V shed 8 bases and J shed 2 bases, with 9 bases lying between them. This CDR3 spans 12 amino acids. The CDR3 is CASLQTNTEAFF. Here the CDR3 DNA reads TGTGCCAGCTTACAGACCAACACTGAAGCTTTCTTT.

This chain connects TRBV11-3 to TRBJ2-7, with 8 bases that match TRBD1. The length of the CDR3 is 15 residues. The germline V gene encodes CDR1 SGHNT and CDR2 YENEEA. V shed 5 bases and J 3 bases; nucleotides not matched to a gene: 9. CDR3 amino acids: CASSGGATGVYEQYF. In DNA, the CDR3 is TGTGCCAGCAGCGGGGGCGCGACAGGGGTCTACGAGCAGTACTTC.

The genes are TRBV20-1 and TRBJ1-2; 7 positions agree with TRBD1. J was trimmed by 0 bases and V by 6 bases; bases with no gene match: 13. Per the germline V gene, CDR1 is DFQATT and CDR2 is SNEGSKA (reference sequence). The CDR3 is made up of 16 amino acids. CDR3 protein: CSASDRQGRSNYGYTF. The CDR3 DNA is TGCAGTGCGAGTGACCGACAGGGAAGATCTAACTATGGCTACACCTTC.